This record covers a single T cell receptor (beta chain). Its matching antigen is unknown. Study results and limitations: Tumor memory CD4+ T cell TCR gene usage clustered with blood and lymph node memory CD4+ cells and lymph node naive CD4+ cells.

TCRdb redid the calling of the 5' RACE reads with MiXCR, one entry per CDR3 protein. Of some 54,000 distinct CDR3 sequences detected, 15% to 20% appear once; the ten largest clones hold over 2%. This TCR derives from a female donor with breast cancer. Sequenced sample: naive CD4+ T cells sorted from blood. Described subset: naive CD4+ T cells, CD4+CD45RA+CD25-.

In DNA form, the CDR3 reads TGCAGTGCTAGAGGCTTAACAGATGCGGGAGACAATGAGCAGTTCTTC. It codes for CSARGLTDAGDNEQFF. The chain carries TRBV20-1 and TRBJ2-1, with TRBD2 matching 7 bases. This CDR3 region has 16 residues. Germline trimming cut 1 base from V and 5 bases from J; bases unmatched to any gene: 11. Looked up from germline, CDR1 is DFQATT and CDR2 is SNEGSKA (reference sequence).